The next 18 T cell receptor beta chains were all read from a single sample in a study of technical replicates of blood from a few donors. Sequencing used immunoSEQ multiplex PCR; TCRdb keeps in-frame clones, though not all of them. The sample consists of over 75,000 clones, approximately 97% of them appearing once. Material: T cells isolated from PBMCs. The source is a human donor in good health.

The J gene is TRBJ2-1, the V gene TRBV6-5; 11 nucleotides line up with TRBD1. The CDR3 totals 14 residues. Trimming took 11 bases from V and 4 from J; bases not matched to a gene: 7. Germline assignment: CDR1 MNHEY and CDR2 SVGAGI. CDR3 amino acids: CASWGTGGYNEQFF. The CDR3 nucleotides are TGTGCCTCCTGGGGGACAGGGGGATACAATGAGCAGTTCTTC.

CDR3 DNA sequence: TGTGCCAGCAGTGCGGGACTAGCGGGGAACCAAGAGACCCAGTACTTC. This translates into CASSAGLAGNQETQYF. The rearrangement uses TRBV2 and TRBJ2-5; 13 positions agree with TRBD2. Per germline, CDR1 SNHLY and CDR2 FYNNEI. The length of the CDR3 is 16 residues. After removal of 4 bases from V and 0 bases from J, the junction contained 2 bases not matched to a gene.

The chain links TRBV5-6 to TRBJ2-2, with D unclear. Germline V gives CDR1 SGHDT, CDR2 YYEEEE. The CDR3 covers 12 residues. Trimming took off 2 bases at V and 6 bases at J, with 5 bases between the two ends. The CDR3 is CASSFWPGELFF. The CDR3 nucleotides are TGTGCCAGCAGCTTCTGGCCCGGGGAGCTGTTTTTT.

This sequence joins TRBV7-9 and TRBJ2-1; TRBD2 aligns across 13 bases. The CDR3 has 17 amino acids. Germline V lookup: CDR1 SEHNR, CDR2 FQNEAQ (reference sequence). The trim removed 2 bases at V and 5 bases at J, leaving 6 bases unmatched. The CDR3 DNA is TGTGCCAGCAGCTTACGGACTAGCGGGAGACCCCACAATGAGCAGTTCTTC. Its protein is CASSLRTSGRPHNEQFF.

The rearrangement links TRBV9 to TRBJ2-3; 8 bases line up with TRBD2. Germline V gene sequence: CDR1 SGDLS, CDR2 YYNGEE. The CDR3 spans 23 residues. Unmatched junction bases numbered 29, after V lost 3 bases and J lost 2 bases. As DNA, the CDR3 is TGTGCCAGCAGCGCCCCAACCCCGGACACCAGATTCGGAGCGGGAGTTATCACAGATACGCAGTATTTT. Its protein is CASSAPTPDTRFGAGVITDTQYF.

The chain employs TRBV29-1 and TRBJ2-7, with D possibly being TRBD2 (6 bases). The CDR3 consists of 16 residues. V lost 0 bases to trimming and J lost 0 bases, with 15 bases between them. Per the germline V gene, CDR1 is SQVTM and CDR2 is ANQGSEA. DNA of the CDR3: TGCAGCGTTGAAGACGGCGAGCGGGCTAGCTCCTACGAGCAGTACTTC. It codes for CSVEDGERASSYEQYF.

The chain employs TRBV28 and TRBJ2-4; 10 bases agree with TRBD1. Looked up from germline, CDR1 is MDHEN and CDR2 is SYDVKM. V dropped 0 bases and J dropped 5; count of bases not matched to a gene: 1. The CDR3 contains 15 residues. The CDR3 loop reads CASSLWGTGENIQYF. In nucleotides, the CDR3 is TGTGCCAGCAGTTTATGGGGGACAGGGGAAAACATTCAGTACTTC.

J is TRBJ1-4 and V is TRBV21-1; the D call in the table, TRBD1, was not verified against the DNA. TRBV21-1 is deemed a pseudogene. CDR3 length equals 13 residues. The CDR3 DNA is TGTGCCAGTAAGACAAGGACTAATGAAAAACTGTTTTTT. Translated, it gives CASKTRTNEKLFF.

This sequence joins TRBV5-6 and TRBJ2-7, with a weak D call TRBD1 (6 bases). Trimming stripped 0 bases from V and 9 bases from J, with 7 bases between. Germline V lookup: CDR1 SGHDT, CDR2 YYEEEE. This CDR3 is 11 amino acids long. CDR3 protein: CASSLVGAQYF. In DNA form, the CDR3 reads TGTGCCAGCAGCTTGGTGGGGGCGCAGTACTTC.

This clone was detected only once. The V call is TRBV5-1, the J call TRBJ2-4, with 7 positions matching TRBD2. Germline V gene data show CDR1 as SGHRS and CDR2 as YFSETQ. Trimming took 1 base from V and 4 from J; bases not matched to a gene: 8. The CDR3 runs 16 residues. The CDR3 region has the DNA TGCGCCAGCAGCTTGCCTGGGGGAGGGGAGAAAAACATTCAGTACTTC. Residues: CASSLPGGGEKNIQYF.

The gene calls are TRBV6-5 and TRBJ2-1, with TRBD2 matching over 11 bases. This CDR3 contains 15 residues. Germline values: CDR1 MNHEY, CDR2 SVGAGI. The V gene end was trimmed by 6 bases and the J gene end by 4 bases; junction bases not matched to a gene: 5. CDR3: CASRISGRDYNEQFF. DNA of the CDR3: TGTGCCAGCAGGATTAGCGGGAGGGATTACAATGAGCAGTTCTTC.

V is TRBV6-4 and J is TRBJ2-3; TRBD1 is a possible D gene (6 bases). V lost 4 bases to trimming and J lost 5 bases, with 19 bases between them. The CDR3 loop spans 16 amino acids. Germline assignment: CDR1 MRHNA and CDR2 SNTAGT. The CDR3 is CASSVLAGALIDTQYF. The CDR3 region has the DNA TGTGCCAGCAGTGTTCTCGCAGGGGCGTTAATAGATACGCAGTATTTT.

The chain has TRBV7-9 and TRBJ2-2; 11 bases agree with TRBD1. Losses at the gene ends were 3 bases for V and 6 bases for J; bases not matched to a gene: 6. This CDR3 is built from 16 residues. In germline, CDR1 is SEHNR, CDR2 FQNEAQ (reference sequence). The CDR3 DNA reads TGTGCCAGCAGCTTGGGATGGACAGGGGGCCCCGGGGAGCTGTTTTTT. This codes for CASSLGWTGGPGELFF.

The rearrangement uses TRBV25-1 and TRBJ2-7; 9 bases map to TRBD1. Germline V gene lookup returns CDR1 MGHDK and CDR2 SYGVNS. The CDR3 contains 14 residues. V gave up 8 bases and J gave up 4 bases; unmatched junction bases: 9. CDR3 nucleotides: TGTGCCAGCTGCCCCGGGACAGGGCAATACGAGCAGTACTTC. Protein sequence: CASCPGTGQYEQYF.

The chain joins TRBV19 to TRBJ2-2, with a weak D call TRBD2 (6 bases). The V and J ends lost 11 bases and 1 base respectively, with 14 bases between them. This CDR3 region has 14 residues. Germline lookup yields CDR1 LNHDA and CDR2 SQIVND (reference sequence). CDR3: CACRDWENTGELFF. The CDR3, as DNA: TGTGCCTGCCGGGACTGGGAGAACACCGGGGAGCTGTTTTTT.

In nucleotides, the CDR3 is TGTGCCAGCAGTAGAGGACAGGGGGCCTCCGGGGAGCTGTTTTTT. Protein: CASSRGQGASGELFF. The chain uses TRBV6-5 and TRBJ2-2, with TRBD1 identical over 11 bases. The CDR3 length is 15 residues. Germline loops: CDR1 MNHEY, CDR2 SVGAGI. J lost 6 bases, V lost 5 bases, and 5 bases had no gene match.

The chain links TRBV9 to TRBJ1-1; possibly TRBD1 for D (6 bases). CDR1 and CDR2 (germline): SGDLS, YYNGEE. Trimming left V 0 bases short and J 2 bases short, with 14 bases between. CDR3 length equals 16 residues. The CDR3 loop reads CASSVGGGLLNTEAFF. The DNA of the CDR3 is TGTGCCAGCAGCGTAGGCGGGGGCCTTCTTAACACTGAAGCTTTCTTT.

The chain's CDR3 is CASDVQGAKGTGELFF. CDR3 DNA sequence: TGTGCTAGTGACGTACAGGGGGCCAAGGGCACCGGGGAGCTGTTTTTT. V usage is TRBV12-5 and J usage is TRBJ2-2; the match to TRBD1 covers 9 bases. The CDR3 runs to 16 residues. The ends lost 7 bases at V and 4 bases at J; junction bases unmatched: 10. The germline V gene has CDR1 LGHNT and CDR2 FRNRAP.